Presented here are 7 T cell receptor beta chains from one specimen sequenced in a study of T cells in Graves' hyperthyroidism and ophthalmopathy. The TCR beta CDR3 regions underwent amplification using RNA transcripts as the source. HTBI primers were used for first-round RT-PCR of the TCR CDR3. From the multiplex PCR reads, TCRdb called clonotypes with MiXCR, one entry per CDR3 protein. The repertoire has about 600,000 distinct CDR3 sequences, around 16% of them found once; the top ten carry roughly 3.5%. Sequenced material: blood. These receptors all come from a woman in her forties with Graves' ophthalmopathy.

This clonotype showed up many times. V gene TRBV4-2 combines with J gene TRBJ2-1; D is unclear. Germline lookup yields CDR1 LGHNA and CDR2 YNFKEQ. V was clipped by 0 bases and J by 7 bases, with 16 bases between them. The CDR3 totals 16 residues. The CDR3 protein is CASSQDRGGWANEQFF. The CDR3 DNA follows: TGTGCCAGCAGCCAAGATCGAGGTGGGTGGGCTAATGAGCAGTTCTTC.

This chain links TRBV11-2 with TRBJ2-7; 10 bases agree with TRBD2. V dropped 3 bases and J dropped 1; count of bases not matched to a gene: 6. The CDR3 totals 16 residues. Germline V gene sequence: CDR1 SGHAT, CDR2 FQNNGV. In nucleotides, the CDR3 is TGTGCCAGCAGCTTTCAGGCTAGCGGGAGATCCTACGAGCAGTACTTC. Protein product: CASSFQASGRSYEQYF.

This clonotype was recorded a few times. V is TRBV6-2 or TRBV6-3 and J is TRBJ2-5; TRBD1 or TRBD2 may be the D gene (5 bases each). Between the trimmed V and J ends, which lost 8 bases and 3 bases, there was a span of 10 bases. Germline assignment: CDR1 MNHEY and CDR2 SVGEGT. The CDR3 contains 12 residues. Here the CDR3 DNA reads TGTGCCAGCTGGGGGTACGAAGAGACCCAGTACTTC. Residues: CASWGYEETQYF.

The V and J genes are TRBV27 and TRBJ1-6; D perhaps matches TRBD1 (6 bases). The CDR3 consists of 15 residues. The germline gives CDR1 MNHEY, CDR2 SMNVEV (reference sequence). Trimming shortened V by 6 bases and J by 6 bases, and 15 bases separated the two germline ends. The CDR3 loop reads CASSYRVESNSPLHF. The CDR3 DNA reads TGTGCCAGCAGCTACAGGGTAGAAAGTAATTCACCCCTCCACTTT.

This chain joins TRBV7-2 and TRBJ2-3; D is ambiguous. Between the trimmed V and J ends, which lost 1 base and 2 bases, there was a span of 7 bases. The germline V gene has CDR1 SGHTA and CDR2 FQGNSA. This CDR3 comprises 14 residues. The CDR3 DNA is TGTGCCAGCAGCTTAGATGTCTCCACAGATACGCAGTATTTT. Translating gives CASSLDVSTDTQYF.

This clonotype was counted only a few times. V usage is TRBV12-3 or TRBV12-4 and J usage is TRBJ2-2, with D possibly being TRBD2 (7 bases). Trimming cost V 10 bases and J 4 bases, with 19 bases left between them. The CDR3 spans 15 residues. DNA for the CDR3: TGTGCCACCCCGGGTTGGGCGGGGGCCACCGGGGAGCTGTTTTTT. Translation gives CATPGWAGATGELFF.

The chain is built from TRBV5-5 and TRBJ1-6; possibly TRBD1 for D (6 bases). Per the germline V gene, CDR1 is SGHKS and CDR2 is YYEKEE (reference sequence). The length of the CDR3 is 16 residues. V gave up 3 bases and J gave up 2 bases, with 12 bases separating them. The CDR3, as DNA: TGTGCCAGCAGCTCGGCGGGACATACCTATAATTCACCCCTCCACTTT. Its protein is CASSSAGHTYNSPLHF.